The clone carrying this T cell receptor (beta chain) was seen at least ten times. What it recognizes is unknown. The sample originates from a study of T-cell reconstitution after alpha-beta-depleted transplantation in children. For TCRbeta, the library was prepared with unique molecular identifiers. Via MiXCR, TCRdb re-called the PCR reads, giving one row per CDR3 protein. The sample yields 220,000 or so distinct CDR3 sequences, roughly 7.7% seen once. Findings and limits, study-wide: After transplant, high TCRbeta diversity at day 60 in some patients arose from surviving recipient T cells and thymic progenitors. At the one-year point after transplant, T-cell counts and TCRbeta diversity were found to come mostly from T cells that had been newly produced.

Trimming removed 6 bases at V and 2 bases at J, with 14 bases between. Germline-derived CDR1 and CDR2 are MNHEY and SMNVEV (reference sequence). The CDR3 contains 14 residues. The rearrangement joins TRBV27 to TRBJ2-7, with D maybe TRBD1 (5 bases). The source is a male patient under 18 who had a stem cell transplant for acute lymphoblastic leukemia, so the T cells may come from the graft donor. This specimen was PBMCs, mostly from graft donor cells, taken 180 days after TCRalphabeta/CD19-depleted stem cell transplant. CDR3 residues: CASRPGPGPYEQYF. CDR3 coding DNA: TGTGCCAGCAGACCCGGGCCAGGGCCCTACGAGCAGTACTTC.